A selection of T cell receptor beta chains follows, all from one sample in a study of cytomegalovirus exposure and HLA in healthy donors. Data came from immunoSEQ multiplex PCR; TCRdb stores just in-frame clones and leaves some out. The data show 350,000 or so clones, roughly 89% seen once. Sequenced material: PBMCs. These receptors all stem from a woman between 18 and 30 years old in good health and CMV-seronegative. CDR3s include the opening cysteine and the closing phenylalanine or tryptophan.

>TRBV25-1|TRBJ2-5
CASSEEGTGQETQYF
>TRBV19|TRBJ2-7
CASKGGGLYEQYF
>TRBV5-1|TRBJ2-3
CASSLGQGPDTQYF
>TRBV25-1|TRBJ2-3
CASSESTDTQYF
>TRBV7-2|TRBJ1-2
CASSLVSPGQGGYTF
>TRBV7-2|TRBJ2-7
CASRPLGGVRHYEQYF
>TRBV7-9|TRBJ1-1
CASSLGGRLTEAFF
>TRBV7-2|TRBJ2-5
CASSLGGGGLPYQETQYF
>TRBV18|TRBJ2-3
CASSRRLAGDVDTQYF
>TRBV4-3|TRBJ2-2
CASSQDVGRELFF
>TRBV2|TRBJ1-2
CASSAFGQGKGYGYTF
>TRBV11-2|TRBJ2-1
CASSLAYWDGGRLDNEQFF
>TRBV6-5|TRBJ2-6
CASSPGASGANVLTF
>TRBV19|TRBJ1-3
CASSYRTVSSGNTIYF
>TRBV9|TRBJ2-1
CASSVEGLPYNEQFF
>TRBV29-1|TRBJ2-7
CSVPLPGTYEQYF
>TRBV6-4|TRBJ2-7
CASRHPKRSSYEQYF
>TRBV5-6|TRBJ2-1
CASSLGRGYNEQFF
>TRBV5-8|TRBJ2-1
CASSLGTVWDEQFF
>TRBV6-6|TRBJ2-7
CASGGTGGYEQYF
>TRBV28|TRBJ2-7
CASTPGGQGYEQYF
>TRBV19|TRBJ2-5
CASSTQGGPETQYF
>TRBV11-3|TRBJ1-3
CASSLTTEGNTIYF
>TRBV5-5|TRBJ2-2
CASSTGTGSVAGELFF
>TRBV27|TRBJ2-7
CASSLVMSASGSIYEQYF
>TRBV4-2|TRBJ1-2
CASSQDRGTGGSGYTF
>TRBV6-7|TRBJ1-1
CASSYSDLFGEAQGTEAFF
>TRBV2|TRBJ2-2
CASSELGLTTGELFF
>TRBV27|TRBJ2-1
CASTPGLAGFNEQFF
>TRBV29-1|TRBJ1-2
CSGLGQGIYGYTF
>TRBV30|TRBJ2-7
CAWSAGTSASYEQYF
>TRBV13|TRBJ2-7
CASSSDRGAVEQYF
>TRBV9|TRBJ2-1
CASSPSGQRVSYNEQFF
>TRBV11-3|TRBJ2-7
CASSPTAGNAEQYF
>TRBV10-3|TRBJ2-1
CAISESAGGPIGEQFF
>TRBV7-2|TRBJ1-1
CASSQGDRGYYTEAFF
>TRBV28|TRBJ2-3
CASSTHGGGVSTDTQYF
>TRBV2|TRBJ2-7
CASSDGYFGGSRPGTYEQYF
>TRBV6-5|TRBJ2-2
CASSYNRGELFF
>TRBV29-1|TRBJ2-7
CSVASGTSSYEQYF
>TRBV9|TRBJ2-7
CASSPRVQPLEQYF
>TRBV4-2|TRBJ2-5
CASSRDRGRETQYF
>TRBV5-1|TRBJ2-2
CASSLELAANTGELFF
>TRBV5-1|TRBJ2-5
CASSPQGRARETQYF
>TRBV21-1|TRBJ2-7
CASSKGEGYEQYF
>TRBV29-1|TRBJ2-1
CSVPIGGQFF
>TRBV27|TRBJ2-1
CASRPLFSGRNNEQFF
>TRBV7-7|TRBJ2-1
CASSSGQGLNEQFF
>TRBV28|TRBJ2-2
CASSLGLANTGELFF
>TRBV6-6|TRBJ2-3
CASMTRTGLADTQYF
>TRBV2|TRBJ2-1
CASSRTSGNNEQFF